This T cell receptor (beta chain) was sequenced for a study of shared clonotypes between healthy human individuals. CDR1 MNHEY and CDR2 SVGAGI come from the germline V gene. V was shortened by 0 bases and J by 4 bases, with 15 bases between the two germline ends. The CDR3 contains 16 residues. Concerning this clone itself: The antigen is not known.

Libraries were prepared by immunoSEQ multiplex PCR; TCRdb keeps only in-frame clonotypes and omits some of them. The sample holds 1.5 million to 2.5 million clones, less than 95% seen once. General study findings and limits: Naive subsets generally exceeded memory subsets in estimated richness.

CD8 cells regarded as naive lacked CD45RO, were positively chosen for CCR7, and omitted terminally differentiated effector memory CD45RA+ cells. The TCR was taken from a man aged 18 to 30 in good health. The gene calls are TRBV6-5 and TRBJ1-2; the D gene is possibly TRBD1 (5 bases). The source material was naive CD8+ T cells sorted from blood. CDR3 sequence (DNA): TGTGCCAGCAGTTACTCGCTGGGGGGATACGGCTATGGCTACACCTTC. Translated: CASSYSLGGYGYGYTF.